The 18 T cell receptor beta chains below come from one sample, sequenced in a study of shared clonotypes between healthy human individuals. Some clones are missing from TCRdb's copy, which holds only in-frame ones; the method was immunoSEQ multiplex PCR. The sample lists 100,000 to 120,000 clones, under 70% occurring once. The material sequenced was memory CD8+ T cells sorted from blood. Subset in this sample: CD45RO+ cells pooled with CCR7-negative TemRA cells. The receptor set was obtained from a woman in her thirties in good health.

The CDR3 protein is CASSLSEYYGYTF. CDR3 bases: TGTGCCAGCAGTTTATCAGAGTACTATGGCTACACCTTC. V is TRBV27 and J is TRBJ1-2; D is ambiguous. Germline values: CDR1 MNHEY, CDR2 SMNVEV (reference sequence). This CDR3 has 13 amino acids. Trimming cost V 0 bases and J 3 bases, with 5 bases left between them.

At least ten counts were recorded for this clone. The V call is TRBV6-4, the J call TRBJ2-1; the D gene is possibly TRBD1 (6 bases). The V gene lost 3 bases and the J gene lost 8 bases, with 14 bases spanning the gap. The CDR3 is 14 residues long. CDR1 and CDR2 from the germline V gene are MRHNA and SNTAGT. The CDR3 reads CASSEEDSSHEQFF. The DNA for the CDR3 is TGTGCCAGCAGTGAGGAGGACAGTAGCCATGAGCAGTTCTTC.

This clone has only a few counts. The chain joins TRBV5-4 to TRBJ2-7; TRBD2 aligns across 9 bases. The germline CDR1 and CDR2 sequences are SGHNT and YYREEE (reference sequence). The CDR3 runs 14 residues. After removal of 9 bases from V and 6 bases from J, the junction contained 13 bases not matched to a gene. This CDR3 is CATSLGSGRSEQYF. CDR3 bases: TGTGCCACCTCCTTGGGCAGCGGGAGGAGCGAGCAGTACTTC.

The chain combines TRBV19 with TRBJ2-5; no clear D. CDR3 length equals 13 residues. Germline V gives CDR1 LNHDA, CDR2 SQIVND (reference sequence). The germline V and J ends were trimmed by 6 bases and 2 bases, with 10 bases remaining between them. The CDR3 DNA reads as TGTGCCAGTAGCCGCATCAGACAAGAGACCCAGTACTTC. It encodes CASSRIRQETQYF.

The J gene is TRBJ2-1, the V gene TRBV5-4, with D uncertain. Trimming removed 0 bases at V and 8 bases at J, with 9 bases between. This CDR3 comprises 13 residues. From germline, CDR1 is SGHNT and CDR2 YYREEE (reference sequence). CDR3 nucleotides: TGTGCCAGCAGCTTGGTCTCCGATCATGAGCAGTTCTTC. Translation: CASSLVSDHEQFF.

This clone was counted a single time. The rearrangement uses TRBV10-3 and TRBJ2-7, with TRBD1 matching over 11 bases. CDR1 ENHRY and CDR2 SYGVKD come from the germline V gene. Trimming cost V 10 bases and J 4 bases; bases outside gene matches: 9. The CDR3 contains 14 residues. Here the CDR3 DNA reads TGTGCCAGCAGGCCCGGGACAGGGGGGTACGAGCAGTACTTC. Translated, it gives CASRPGTGGYEQYF.

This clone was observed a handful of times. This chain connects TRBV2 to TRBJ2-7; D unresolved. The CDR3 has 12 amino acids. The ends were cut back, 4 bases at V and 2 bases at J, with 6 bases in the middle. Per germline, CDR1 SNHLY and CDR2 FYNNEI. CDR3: CASSGQTYEQYF. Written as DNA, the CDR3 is TGTGCCAGCAGTGGGCAGACCTACGAGCAGTACTTC.

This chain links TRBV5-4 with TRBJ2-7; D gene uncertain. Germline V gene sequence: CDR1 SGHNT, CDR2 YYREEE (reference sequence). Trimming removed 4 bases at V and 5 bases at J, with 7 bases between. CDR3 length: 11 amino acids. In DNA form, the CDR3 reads TGTGCCAGCAGCAACACTGACGAGCAGTACTTC. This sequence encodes CASSNTDEQYF.

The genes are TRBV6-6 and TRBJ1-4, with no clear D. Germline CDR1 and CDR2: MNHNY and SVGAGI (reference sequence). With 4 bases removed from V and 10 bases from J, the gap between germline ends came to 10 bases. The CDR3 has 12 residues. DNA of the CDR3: TGTGCCAGCAGTTTCCCCTGGGGAAAACTGTTTTTT. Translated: CASSFPWGKLFF.

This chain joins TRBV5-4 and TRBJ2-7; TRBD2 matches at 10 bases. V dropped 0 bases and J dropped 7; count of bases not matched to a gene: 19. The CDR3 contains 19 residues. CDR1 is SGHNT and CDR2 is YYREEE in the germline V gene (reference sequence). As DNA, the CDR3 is TGTGCCAGCAGCTTGGTGGTCGGCCTGACTAAGCGGGAGGGTCGGGAGCAGTACTTC. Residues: CASSLVVGLTKREGREQYF. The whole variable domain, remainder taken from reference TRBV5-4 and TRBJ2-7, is ETGVTQSPTHLIKTRGQQVTLRCSSQSGHNTVSWYQQALGQGPQFIFQYYREEENGRGNFPPRFSGLQFPNYSSELNVNALELDDSALYLCASSLVVGLTKREGREQYFGPGTRLTVT.

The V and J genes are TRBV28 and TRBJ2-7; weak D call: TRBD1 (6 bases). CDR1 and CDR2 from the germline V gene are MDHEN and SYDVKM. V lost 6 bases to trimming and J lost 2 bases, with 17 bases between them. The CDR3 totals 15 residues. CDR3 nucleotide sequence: TGTGCCAGCAGCTTAGAGGGGGACACTACCTACGAGCAGTACTTC. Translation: CASSLEGDTTYEQYF.

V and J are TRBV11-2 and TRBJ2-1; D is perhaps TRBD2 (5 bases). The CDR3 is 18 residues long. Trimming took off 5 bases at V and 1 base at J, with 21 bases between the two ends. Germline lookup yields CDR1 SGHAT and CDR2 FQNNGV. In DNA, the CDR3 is TGTGCCAGCAGCCCCACGAGGGCAGCGGACCATTCCTACAATGAGCAGTTCTTC. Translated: CASSPTRAADHSYNEQFF.

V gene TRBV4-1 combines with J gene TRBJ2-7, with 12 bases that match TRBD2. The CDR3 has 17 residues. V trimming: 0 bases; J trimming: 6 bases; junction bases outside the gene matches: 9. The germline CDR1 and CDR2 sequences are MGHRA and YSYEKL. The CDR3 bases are TGCGCCAGCAGCCAAGATCCCCGGACTAGCGGGACTGGCGAGCAGTACTTC. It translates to CASSQDPRTSGTGEQYF.

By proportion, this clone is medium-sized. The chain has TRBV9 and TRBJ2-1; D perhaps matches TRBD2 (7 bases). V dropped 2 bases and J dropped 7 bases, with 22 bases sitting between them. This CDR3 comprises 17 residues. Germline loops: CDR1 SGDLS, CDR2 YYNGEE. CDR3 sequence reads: CASSVLGGGGPRNEQFF. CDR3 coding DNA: TGTGCCAGCAGCGTCCTAGGAGGGGGAGGGCCTCGGAATGAGCAGTTCTTC.

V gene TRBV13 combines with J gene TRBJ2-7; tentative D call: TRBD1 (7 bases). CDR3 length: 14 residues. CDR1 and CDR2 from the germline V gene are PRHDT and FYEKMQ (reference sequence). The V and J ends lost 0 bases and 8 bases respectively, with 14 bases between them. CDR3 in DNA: TGTGCCAGCAGCTTAGGGGCAGGGGGGCCTCAGCAGTACTTC. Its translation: CASSLGAGGPQQYF.

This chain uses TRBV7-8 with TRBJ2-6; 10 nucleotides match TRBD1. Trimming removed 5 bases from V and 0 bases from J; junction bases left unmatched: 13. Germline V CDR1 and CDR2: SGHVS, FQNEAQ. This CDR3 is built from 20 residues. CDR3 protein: CASSGWDRGPGGSGANVLTF. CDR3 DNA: TGTGCCAGCAGCGGCTGGGACAGGGGCCCTGGAGGCTCTGGGGCCAACGTCCTGACTTTC.

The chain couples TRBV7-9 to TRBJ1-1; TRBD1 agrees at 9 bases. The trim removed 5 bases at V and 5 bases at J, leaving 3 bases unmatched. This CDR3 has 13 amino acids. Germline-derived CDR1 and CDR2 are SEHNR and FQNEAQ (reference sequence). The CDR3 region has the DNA TGTGCCAGCAGCCTGACAGGGGGTACTGAAGCTTTCTTT. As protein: CASSLTGGTEAFF. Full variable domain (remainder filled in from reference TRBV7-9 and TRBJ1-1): DTGVSQNPRHKITKRGQNVTFRCDPISEHNRLYWYRQTLGQGPEFLTYFQNEAQLEKSRLLSDRFSAERPKGSFSTLEIQRTEQGDSAMYLCASSLTGGTEAFFGQGTRLTVV.

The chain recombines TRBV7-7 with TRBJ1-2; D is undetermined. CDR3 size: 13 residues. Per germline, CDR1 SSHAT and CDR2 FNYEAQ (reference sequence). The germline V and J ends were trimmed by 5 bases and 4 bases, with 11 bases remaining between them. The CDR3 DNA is TGTGCCAGCAGCCCCGGTGGCTTCTATGGCTACACCTTC. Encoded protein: CASSPGGFYGYTF.